Listed here are 32 T cell receptor beta chains from one sample, sequenced in a study of blood T cells in healthy people across ages. With a J-beta primer mix and a sample-barcoded 5' primer, a second PCR ran about 7 to 12 cycles. TCRdb used MiXCR to reprocess the 5' RACE reads, holding one entry per CDR3 protein. The sample lists roughly 1.5 million distinct CDR3 sequences, approximately 43% occurring once. Sequenced: blood. Receptors originate from a young woman in good health.

The chain joins TRBV12-3 or TRBV12-4 to TRBJ1-6; TRBD1 matches at 9 bases. CDR3 length equals 15 residues. Losses at the gene ends were 3 bases for V and 7 bases for J; bases not matched to a gene: 4. CDR3: CASSLTGGSNSPLHF. The CDR3 DNA follows: TGTGCCAGCAGTTTGACAGGGGGGTCGAATTCACCCCTCCACTTT.

This clonotype was detected a few times. This sequence joins TRBV15 and TRBJ2-3; no definite D call. Deletions cut 9 bases from V and 2 bases from J, with 18 bases between. Germline V lookup: CDR1 LNHNV, CDR2 YYDKDF (reference sequence). The CDR3 is 15 residues long. Here the CDR3 reads CATQWLGSVTDTQYF. The CDR3 DNA reads as TGTGCCACTCAATGGTTGGGATCGGTCACAGATACGCAGTATTTT. Complete variable domain (other parts from reference TRBV15 and TRBJ2-3): DAMVIQNPRYQVTQFGKPVTLSCSQTLNHNVMYWYQQKSSQAPKLLFHYYDKDFNNEADTPDNFQSRRPNTSFCFLDIRSPGLGDTAMYLCATQWLGSVTDTQYFGPGTRLTVL.

The rearrangement joins TRBV7-2 to TRBJ1-1; no reliable D call. Germline values: CDR1 SGHTA, CDR2 FQGNSA. The germline V and J ends were trimmed by 9 bases and 2 bases, with 13 bases remaining between them. The CDR3 is 13 amino acids. The CDR3 DNA reads as TGTGCCAGTAGCCGGGGAGCCAACACTGAAGCTTTCTTT. The encoded protein is CASSRGANTEAFF. The entire variable domain, with the rest obtained from reference TRBV7-2 and TRBJ1-1, is as follows: GAGVSQSPSNKVTEKGKDVELRCDPISGHTALYWYRQSLGQGLEFLIYFQGNSAPDKSGLPSDRFSAERTGGSVSTLTIQRTQQEDSAVYLCASSRGANTEAFFGQGTRLTVV.

This clonotype was observed at least ten times. The V call is TRBV29-1, the J call TRBJ2-1; maybe TRBD1 (6 bases). This CDR3 has 13 residues. The germline CDR1 and CDR2 sequences are SQVTM and ANQGSEA. With 6 bases removed from V and 1 base from J, the gap between germline ends came to 10 bases. The CDR3 here is CSVLRGSYNEQFF. The CDR3 nucleotides read TGCAGCGTACTCAGGGGATCCTACAATGAGCAGTTCTTC.

Remarks on this clonotype: One end of the junction varies from germline; a read error may be responsible. The CDR3 region has the DNA TGTGCCGGCAGCCAACCTAGCGGGAGGGCCCCCGGGGAGCTGTTTTTT. Translating it yields CAGSQPSGRAPGELFF. The genes are TRBV4-2 and TRBJ2-2; TRBD2 aligns across 12 bases. The CDR3 length is 16 residues. Germline CDR1 reads LGHNA; CDR2 reads YNFKEQ.

Turning to this clonotype: Given a much more abundant clone one base away, this may be a read error. The V and J genes are TRBV27 and TRBJ2-5; tentative D call: TRBD1 (6 bases). Trimming shortened V by 2 bases and J by 4 bases, and 11 bases separated the two germline ends. The CDR3 runs to 14 residues. CDR1 and CDR2 (germline): MNHEY, SMNVEV (reference sequence). The chain's CDR3 is CASSLQGSLETQYF. CDR3 coding DNA: TGTGCCAGCAGTTTACAGGGGAGCTTAGAGACCCAGTACTTC.

The sample holds a few counts of this clonotype. V gene TRBV11-2 combines with J gene TRBJ2-7, with TRBD2 matching 7 bases. The trim removed 3 bases at V and 6 bases at J, leaving 5 bases unmatched. The length of the CDR3 is 13 residues. CDR1 and CDR2 (germline): SGHAT, FQNNGV. CDR3 amino acids: CASSLGLLSEQYF. In nucleotides, the CDR3 is TGTGCCAGCAGCTTGGGACTACTTTCCGAGCAGTACTTC.

This clonotype was detected a few times. The chain links TRBV29-1 to TRBJ1-4; TRBD1 is a possible D gene (6 bases). The CDR3 loop spans 12 amino acids. V lost 2 bases and J 10 bases, leaving 11 bases between the germline ends. Looked up from germline, CDR1 is SQVTM and CDR2 is ANQGSEA. This CDR3 reads CSVETSGAKLFF. The CDR3 DNA is TGCAGCGTTGAAACTTCAGGGGCAAAACTGTTTTTT.

The chain has TRBV7-2 and TRBJ2-2, with 8 bases that match TRBD2. Trimming removed 5 bases from V and 5 bases from J; junction bases left unmatched: 7. From germline, CDR1 is SGHTA and CDR2 FQGNSA. This CDR3 comprises 15 residues. In nucleotides, the CDR3 is TGTGCCAGCAGCCCTGGACTAGCCTGGACCGGGGAGCTGTTTTTT. It is translated as CASSPGLAWTGELFF. The full variable domain, completed using reference TRBV7-2 and TRBJ2-2, is GAGVSQSPSNKVTEKGKDVELRCDPISGHTALYWYRQSLGQGLEFLIYFQGNSAPDKSGLPSDRFSAERTGGSVSTLTIQRTQQEDSAVYLCASSPGLAWTGELFFGEGSRLTVL.

This clonotype was seen more than once but under ten times. V gene TRBV20-1 combines with J gene TRBJ2-1; 7 bases agree with TRBD1. J gave up 14 bases and V 3 bases, and 10 bases lay outside the gene matches. CDR3 length: 12 amino acids. The germline CDR1 and CDR2 sequences are DFQATT and SNEGSKA (reference sequence). The CDR3 loop reads CSASPGTEGEFF. CDR3 DNA: TGCAGTGCTAGTCCCGGGACAGAGGGGGAGTTCTTC.

This clonotype was seen more than once but under ten times. V is TRBV29-1 and J is TRBJ2-1; D gene ambiguous. V lost 6 bases, J lost 15 bases, and 24 bases lay in between. Germline CDR1 is SQVTM and CDR2 is ANQGSEA. This CDR3 comprises 13 residues. CDR3 nucleotides: TGCAGCGTCCTAGTCCCTCTTGTCACGCGTGGGTTCTTC. It translates to CSVLVPLVTRGFF.

The gene calls are TRBV15 and TRBJ2-3; D remains ambiguous. Germline CDR1 LNHNV, CDR2 YYDKDF (reference sequence). The CDR3 runs 11 residues. Trimming left V 5 bases short and J 6 bases short, with 6 bases between. The DNA for the CDR3 is TGTGCCACCAGCTACGTTGATACGCAGTATTTT. It is translated as CATSYVDTQYF.

This chain uses TRBV2 with TRBJ2-1; D is undetermined. This CDR3 has 11 amino acids. V gave up 8 bases and J gave up 11 bases, with 13 bases separating them. CDR1 SNHLY and CDR2 FYNNEI come from the germline V gene. The CDR3, as DNA: TGTGCCAGCGGGATAGGTGGACAGCAGTTCTTC. Translated, it gives CASGIGGQQFF.

V gene TRBV4-1 combines with J gene TRBJ1-1; TRBD1 aligns across 9 bases. Per the germline V gene, CDR1 is MGHRA and CDR2 is YSYEKL. After removal of 3 bases from V and 5 bases from J, the junction contained 7 bases not matched to a gene. The CDR3 extends over 15 amino acids. The CDR3 sequence is CASSHGTGGYTEAFF. CDR3 nucleotide sequence: TGCGCCAGCAGCCATGGTACAGGGGGCTATACTGAAGCTTTCTTT.

The CDR3, as DNA: TGTGCCAGCAGTTGGGGACTAGCAGGCGCTGAGCAGTTCTTC. The encoded protein is CASSWGLAGAEQFF. The genes are TRBV12-3 or TRBV12-4 and TRBJ2-1, with 9 bases matching TRBD2. V gave up 4 bases and J gave up 9 bases; unmatched junction bases: 7. The CDR3 loop spans 14 amino acids.

Concerning this clonotype: This likely comes from a read error, as the CDR3 has no conserved phenylalanine or tryptophan at its end. In nucleotides, the CDR3 is TGTGCCAGCAGCATACCGGGACAGGGCAGACTAGCCAAAAACATTCAGTACCTC. Translation gives CASSIPGQGRLAKNIQYL. The chain couples TRBV3-1 to TRBJ2-4, with 9 nucleotides matching TRBD1. Germline V lookup: CDR1 LGHDT, CDR2 YNNKEL (reference sequence). The CDR3 sequence is 18 residues long. V gave up 5 bases and J gave up 0 bases; unmatched junction bases: 11.

The genes are TRBV29-1 and TRBJ2-7; 11 bases are a match to TRBD2. Unmatched junction bases numbered 14, after V lost 4 bases and J lost 6 bases. Germline assignment: CDR1 SQVTM and CDR2 ANQGSEA. The CDR3 has 16 residues. The CDR3 DNA follows: TGCAGCGTTGCCGGGACTAGCGGCACACACCCTTCCGAGCAGTACTTC. It specifies CSVAGTSGTHPSEQYF.

The sample holds a few counts of this clonotype. This chain connects TRBV6-5 to TRBJ1-1, with D tentatively TRBD1 (5 bases). Trimming took off 4 bases at V and 1 base at J, with 13 bases between the two ends. The CDR3 contains 15 residues. Germline CDR1 MNHEY, CDR2 SVGAGI. This CDR3 is CASSLYRLGNTEAFF. CDR3 nucleotide sequence: TGTGCCAGCAGTTTATACAGGTTGGGGAACACTGAAGCTTTCTTT.

The V gene is TRBV5-1, the J gene TRBJ2-3, with 7 bases that match TRBD2. Germline V lookup: CDR1 SGHRS, CDR2 YFSETQ. Trimming took 0 bases from V and 6 from J; bases not matched to a gene: 7. The CDR3 consists of 15 residues. For the CDR3, the DNA is TGCGCCAGCAGCTTGGGGTTCATAGCGGGCGATACGCAGTATTTT. Translated: CASSLGFIAGDTQYF.

The rearrangement joins TRBV2 to TRBJ1-1; unclear D gene. Trimming pared 11 bases from V and 2 bases from J, leaving 15 bases between. The germline V gene encodes CDR1 SNHLY and CDR2 FYNNEI. This CDR3 has 13 residues. CDR3 region: CARLRAANTEAFF. The CDR3 DNA sequence: TGTGCCCGCCTAAGGGCAGCCAACACTGAAGCTTTCTTT.

The J gene is TRBJ2-1, the V gene TRBV20-1; 7 bases agree with TRBD2. The CDR3 spans 16 residues. Per germline, CDR1 DFQATT and CDR2 SNEGSKA (reference sequence). Germline trimming cut 5 bases from V and 2 bases from J; bases unmatched to any gene: 12. The DNA of the CDR3 is TGCAGTGCTGGCCCCCAAGCGGGAAGGGCCTACAATGAGCAGTTCTTC. It codes for CSAGPQAGRAYNEQFF.

This clonotype showed up many times. The V and J genes are TRBV12-3 or TRBV12-4 and TRBJ2-1, with 8 bases that match TRBD2. V gave up 7 bases and J gave up 5 bases; unmatched junction bases: 13. CDR3 length equals 16 residues. CDR3 sequence: CASTHRGGRINNEQFF. The CDR3 bases are TGTGCCAGCACCCACCGGGGGGGAAGGATTAACAATGAGCAGTTCTTC.

The rearrangement joins TRBV25-1 to TRBJ2-1; D is unclear. The V gene lost 2 bases and the J gene lost 0 bases, with 8 bases spanning the gap. This CDR3 region has 15 residues. The V gene's germline CDR1 is MGHDK and CDR2 SYGVNS. The CDR3 reads CASSELASSYNEQFF. CDR3 DNA sequence: TGTGCCAGCAGTGAACTCGCGAGCTCCTACAATGAGCAGTTCTTC.

This chain connects TRBV12-5 to TRBJ2-3; D remains ambiguous. V was pared by 1 base and J by 0 bases, with 5 bases between. CDR3 length equals 14 residues. CDR1 is LGHNT, CDR2 FRNRAP, per germline. The DNA for the CDR3 is TGTGCTAGTGGTTTGGGGGGAAGCACAGATACGCAGTATTTT. Its protein is CASGLGGSTDTQYF. Looking up the rest from reference TRBV12-5 and TRBJ2-3 gives the full variable domain: DARVTQTPRHKVTEMGQEVTMRCQPILGHNTVFWYRQTMMQGLELLAYFRNRAPLDDSGMPKDRFSAEMPDATLATLKIQPSEPRDSAVYFCASGLGGSTDTQYFGPGTRLTVL.

This clonotype was detected a few times. The rearrangement joins TRBV30 to TRBJ2-3; D possibly corresponds to TRBD1 (6 bases). V gave up 0 bases and J gave up 9 bases, with 13 bases separating them. This CDR3 has 13 amino acids. Germline CDR1 is GTSNPN and CDR2 is SVGIG (reference sequence). In DNA form, the CDR3 reads TGTGCCTGGAGTGTACCGGGGACACAAACGCAGTATTTT. Its protein is CAWSVPGTQTQYF.

This clonotype has just a few counts. The rearrangement links TRBV27 to TRBJ2-7; 11 bases fit TRBD1. Losses at the gene ends were 8 bases for V and 3 bases for J; bases not matched to a gene: 12. CDR3 length: 16 amino acids. Germline CDR1 is MNHEY and CDR2 is SMNVEV (reference sequence). CDR3 loop: CASRPSRTGGIYEQYF. CDR3 coding DNA: TGTGCCAGCCGACCTTCAAGGACAGGGGGCATCTACGAGCAGTACTTC.

The CDR3 sequence: CASSPPVGLGGTQYF. The CDR3, as DNA: TGTGCCAGCTCACCACCGGTAGGCCTCGGAGGGACCCAGTACTTC. The rearrangement links TRBV18 to TRBJ2-5; TRBD2 is a possible D gene (5 bases). V lost 0 bases and J 7 bases, leaving 15 bases between the germline ends. Germline lookup yields CDR1 KGHSH and CDR2 LQKENI. The length of the CDR3 is 15 residues. The variable domain in full, with the rest retrieved from reference TRBV18 and TRBJ2-5, is NAGVMQNPRHLVRRRGQEARLRCSPMKGHSHVYWYRQLPEEGLKFMVYLQKENIIDESGMPKERFSAEFPKEGPSILRIQQVVRGDSAAYFCASSPPVGLGGTQYFGPGTRLLVL.

The table lists this clonotype with a few counts. The chain carries TRBV30 and TRBJ2-7; D gene uncertain. CDR3 length: 11 residues. Trimming took 3 bases from V and 0 from J, leaving 3 bases between them. Germline CDR1 GTSNPN, CDR2 SVGIG (reference sequence). This CDR3 is CAWRVSYEQYF. DNA of the CDR3: TGTGCCTGGAGGGTCTCCTACGAGCAGTACTTC.

V usage is TRBV15 and J usage is TRBJ2-5, with D uncertain. CDR1 is LNHNV, CDR2 YYDKDF, per germline (reference sequence). CDR3 length: 14 amino acids. Trimming removed 5 bases from V and 4 bases from J, with 14 bases in between. CDR3 bases: TGTGCCACCAGCGATGCCCTTATCCCAGAGACCCAGTACTTC. Amino acids: CATSDALIPETQYF.

The chain uses TRBV6-1 and TRBJ2-3, with D perhaps matching TRBD1 (6 bases). Germline loops: CDR1 MNHNS, CDR2 SASEGT. The CDR3 runs 14 residues. V was pared by 6 bases and J by 0 bases, with 10 bases between. This CDR3 is CASSRQDSTDTQYF. The CDR3 coding sequence is TGTGCCAGCAGCCGACAGGATAGCACAGATACGCAGTATTTT.

The chain combines TRBV6-5 with TRBJ2-4; no firm D call. Trimming removed 0 bases at V and 0 bases at J, with 6 bases between. Germline V gives CDR1 MNHEY, CDR2 SVGAGI. This CDR3 is built from 15 residues. The CDR3 protein is CASSYSSLAKNIQYF. CDR3 nucleotide sequence: TGTGCCAGCAGTTACTCGAGCCTAGCCAAAAACATTCAGTACTTC.

This chain connects TRBV4-3 to TRBJ2-3; 9 nucleotides agree with TRBD1. Looked up from germline, CDR1 is LGHNA and CDR2 is YSLEER. The CDR3 sequence is 16 residues long. With 4 bases clipped from V and 5 bases from J, the junction kept 10 bases outside the gene matches. In DNA, the CDR3 is TGCGCCAGCAGCCGAGAACACAGGGGGCAAGAAGATACGCAGTATTTT. Translation: CASSREHRGQEDTQYF.